Each of the 29 T cell receptor beta chains below was sequenced from the same sample in a study of blood T cell repertoires in COVID-19. Libraries were prepared by immunoSEQ multiplex PCR; TCRdb keeps only in-frame clonotypes and omits some of them. Among 30,000 to 40,000 clones, 65% to 90% were seen once, and the ten largest hold approximately 10%. Material: peripheral blood. These receptors were taken from a human donor in a cohort sampled during active COVID-19.

V gene TRBV7-9 combines with J gene TRBJ2-3; 11 bases are a match to TRBD2. The CDR3 sequence is 16 residues long. Unmatched junction bases numbered 7, after V lost 4 bases and J lost 4 bases. CDR1 and CDR2 from the germline V gene are SEHNR and FQNEAQ (reference sequence). Written as DNA, the CDR3 is TGTGCCAGCAGCTCCCTTAGCGGGGGGGCGGCAGATACGCAGTATTTT. Translated: CASSSLSGGAADTQYF.

The chain has TRBV18 and TRBJ1-1; the D gene is possibly TRBD1 (6 bases). V lost 0 bases, J lost 7 bases, and 6 bases lay in between. The germline gives CDR1 KGHSH, CDR2 LQKENI. The CDR3 totals 12 residues. CDR3 amino acids: CASSPPTGEAFF. CDR3 in DNA: TGTGCCAGCTCACCACCGACAGGTGAAGCTTTCTTT.

This sequence joins TRBV30 and TRBJ1-6; D is perhaps TRBD1 (5 bases). This CDR3 is 14 amino acids long. V was trimmed by 0 bases and J by 10 bases, leaving 13 bases between them. Germline values: CDR1 GTSNPN, CDR2 SVGIG (reference sequence). DNA of the CDR3: TGTGCCTGGAGTGTCTCGAGCGGGGGGTCACCCCTCCACTTT. This codes for CAWSVSSGGSPLHF.

The chain combines TRBV5-1 with TRBJ2-7; possibly TRBD2 for D (5 bases). This CDR3 comprises 14 residues. Trimming took 0 bases from V and 1 from J, leaving 8 bases between them. Germline assignment: CDR1 SGHRS and CDR2 YFSETQ. The CDR3 loop is CASSLVIASYEQYF. Written as DNA, the CDR3 is TGCGCCAGCAGCTTGGTCATAGCGTCCTACGAGCAGTACTTC. Variable domain in full (rest from reference TRBV5-1 and TRBJ2-7): KAGVTQTPRYLIKTRGQQVTLSCSPISGHRSVSWYQQTPGQGLQFLFEYFSETQRNKGNFPGRFSGRQFSNSRSEMNVSTLELGDSALYLCASSLVIASYEQYFGPGTRLTVT.

The V call is TRBV20-1, the J call TRBJ2-1; 8 bases map to TRBD2. Germline CDR1 reads DFQATT; CDR2 reads SNEGSKA (reference sequence). This CDR3 contains 15 residues. Trimming took 3 bases from V and 7 from J; bases not matched to a gene: 11. CDR3 region: CSASTSGPLGNEQFF. The CDR3 bases are TGCAGTGCTAGTACTAGCGGACCCCTGGGAAATGAGCAGTTCTTC.

The chain uses TRBV5-4 and TRBJ1-2, with 10 positions matching TRBD1. Germline CDR1 reads SGHNT; CDR2 reads YYREEE (reference sequence). The CDR3 is 17 residues long. Trimming removed 1 base from V and 8 bases from J; junction bases left unmatched: 14. The CDR3 sequence is CASSLPTGGAVLGGYTF. The CDR3 region has the DNA TGTGCCAGCAGCTTGCCGACAGGGGGCGCGGTTCTCGGGGGCTACACCTTC.

V usage is TRBV27 and J usage is TRBJ1-6; 7 bases agree with TRBD1. Germline V lookup: CDR1 MNHEY, CDR2 SMNVEV (reference sequence). V dropped 5 bases and J dropped 4; count of bases not matched to a gene: 2. CDR3 length: 14 amino acids. The CDR3 here is CASSRTGYNSPLHF. In nucleotides, the CDR3 is TGTGCCAGCAGTCGGACAGGTTATAATTCACCCCTCCACTTT.

The genes are TRBV4-2 and TRBJ1-1, with D possibly matching TRBD1 (6 bases). The V gene's germline CDR1 is LGHNA and CDR2 YNFKEQ. V gave up 3 bases and J gave up 4 bases, with 21 bases separating them. This CDR3 is 17 amino acids long. The CDR3 here is CASSQDTGLGSSTEAFF. The CDR3 coding sequence is TGTGCCAGCAGCCAGGACACAGGGCTGGGAAGCAGCACTGAAGCTTTCTTT.

This chain uses TRBV2 with TRBJ1-1; TRBD1 might be the D (6 bases). Looked up from germline, CDR1 is SNHLY and CDR2 is FYNNEI. There are 14 residues in the CDR3. V lost 1 base and J lost 6, with 12 bases in between. Written as DNA, the CDR3 is TGTGCCAGCAGTGAAGACAGGGCCATAGCTGAAGCTTTCTTT. Protein sequence: CASSEDRAIAEAFF.

The chain uses TRBV7-2 and TRBJ2-1; TRBD1 is a possible D gene (6 bases). The CDR3 is 14 residues long. V was clipped by 5 bases and J by 7 bases, with 15 bases between them. The germline CDR1 and CDR2 sequences are SGHTA and FQGNSA. The CDR3 sequence is CASSEIQGTNEQFF. DNA of the CDR3: TGTGCCAGCAGCGAGATACAGGGAACGAATGAGCAGTTCTTC. Combining the CDR3 with reference TRBV7-2 and TRBJ2-1 gives the whole variable domain GAGVSQSPSNKVTEKGKDVELRCDPISGHTALYWYRQSLGQGLEFLIYFQGNSAPDKSGLPSDRFSAERTGGSVSTLTIQRTQQEDSAVYLCASSEIQGTNEQFFGPGTRLTVL.

The V call is TRBV21-1, the J call TRBJ2-5; TRBD1, the D gene given by the table, was not confirmed from the DNA. TRBV21-1 is an annotated pseudogene. This CDR3 spans 14 amino acids. Here the CDR3 DNA reads TGTGCCAGCAGCCCATCCTCCTACCCAGGGACCCAGTACTTC. It yields the protein CASSPSSYPGTQYF.

J is TRBJ1-5 and V is TRBV25-1, with TRBD1 matching over 7 bases. V dropped 6 bases and J dropped 4; count of bases not matched to a gene: 12. The germline V gene has CDR1 MGHDK and CDR2 SYGVNS. The CDR3 totals 16 residues. Here the CDR3 DNA reads TGTGCCAGCAGACAATTGGTAGGGGGCACAAATCAGCCCCAGCATTTT. It specifies CASRQLVGGTNQPQHF.

The chain links TRBV4-1 to TRBJ1-3; 10 bases align to TRBD1. The CDR3 has 15 residues. CDR1 and CDR2 from the germline V gene are MGHRA and YSYEKL. V lost 1 base and J lost 8; bases outside the gene matches: 5. The CDR3 spells CASSQVGTGADTIYF. The CDR3 nucleotides read TGCGCCAGCAGCCAAGTAGGGACAGGGGCGGACACCATATATTTT.

The rearrangement joins TRBV19 to TRBJ1-1; D may be TRBD1 (6 bases). Germline CDR1 LNHDA, CDR2 SQIVND (reference sequence). This CDR3 contains 18 residues. V lost 1 base, J lost 2 bases, and 20 bases lay in between. CDR3 nucleotides: TGTGCCAGTAGTATAGCCCGGACAGCAATCACTACAAACACTGAAGCTTTCTTT. It is translated as CASSIARTAITTNTEAFF.

This sequence joins TRBV12-1 and TRBJ2-3; the table's D call, TRBD2, was not checked against the DNA. TRBV12-1 is termed a pseudogene. The CDR3 totals 13 residues. CDR3 amino acids: CASSLVSGYTQYF. CDR3 bases: TGTGCCAGCAGCTTGGTTAGCGGATATACGCAGTATTTT.

This chain connects TRBV2 to TRBJ1-2; 8 bases match TRBD1. V shed 1 base and J 6 bases; nucleotides not matched to a gene: 7. The CDR3 runs 15 residues. Germline-derived CDR1 and CDR2 are SNHLY and FYNNEI. CDR3: CASSEGDRGIDGYTF. The CDR3 DNA follows: TGTGCCAGCAGTGAAGGTGACAGGGGTATCGATGGCTACACCTTC. Full variable domain (missing parts from reference TRBV2 and TRBJ1-2): EPEVTQTPSHQVTQMGQEVILRCVPISNHLYFYWYRQILGQKVEFLVSFYNNEISEKSEIFDDQFSVERPDGSNFTLKIRSTKLEDSAMYFCASSEGDRGIDGYTFGSGTRLTVV.

This sequence joins TRBV6-6 and TRBJ2-7; the match to TRBD2 covers 12 bases. This CDR3 region has 14 residues. The junction had 12 bases not matched to a gene; V was cut back by 11 bases and J by 7 bases. Germline V lookup: CDR1 MNHNY, CDR2 SVGAGI (reference sequence). The CDR3 protein is CASWLAGGLWEQYF. The CDR3 DNA sequence: TGTGCCTCCTGGCTAGCGGGAGGGCTATGGGAGCAGTACTTC.

J is TRBJ2-4 and V is TRBV5-5; TRBD1 is a possible D gene (6 bases). Germline CDR1 reads SGHKS; CDR2 reads YYEKEE (reference sequence). V lost 0 bases and J lost 6, with 10 bases in between. The CDR3 covers 14 residues. As DNA, the CDR3 is TGTGCCAGCAGCTTGGAACAGGGTGGAAACATTCAGTACTTC. Protein sequence: CASSLEQGGNIQYF.

The sample holds a few counts of this clone. This chain connects TRBV14 to TRBJ2-3; D is possibly TRBD1 (6 bases). V dropped 4 bases and J dropped 6 bases, with 11 bases sitting between them. The CDR3 totals 13 residues. The germline CDR1 and CDR2 sequences are SGHDN and FVKESK. The CDR3, as DNA: TGTGCCAGCAGCCCTTTCCAGGGGGATACGCAGTATTTT. Amino acids: CASSPFQGDTQYF.

CDR3 amino acids: CAWSTSSYEQYF. CDR3 in DNA: TGTGCCTGGAGTACTTCCTCCTACGAGCAGTACTTC. J is TRBJ2-7 and V is TRBV30; D gene uncertain. The CDR3 length is 12 residues. CDR1 is GTSNPN and CDR2 is SVGIG in the germline V gene (reference sequence). V lost 2 bases and J 0 bases, leaving 5 bases between the germline ends.

This chain joins TRBV27 and TRBJ1-1; no clear D gene. The CDR3 runs to 12 residues. V lost 5 bases and J lost 5, with 9 bases in between. From germline, CDR1 is MNHEY and CDR2 SMNVEV (reference sequence). The CDR3 loop reads CASSPPGTEAFF. CDR3 sequence (DNA): TGTGCCAGCAGTCCTCCCGGGACTGAAGCTTTCTTT.

The rearrangement links TRBV5-4 to TRBJ2-7, with a weak D call TRBD2 (6 bases). The CDR3 has 15 amino acids. The germline CDR1 and CDR2 sequences are SGHNT and YYREEE (reference sequence). Trimming took 4 bases from V and 0 from J, leaving 14 bases between them. The CDR3 region is CASSPGDVLSYEQYF. In nucleotides, the CDR3 is TGTGCCAGCAGCCCGGGGGACGTCCTCTCCTACGAGCAGTACTTC.

This chain joins TRBV4-3 and TRBJ2-7; possible D gene TRBD1, 6 bases. Germline V gives CDR1 LGHNA, CDR2 YSLEER. The ends were cut back, 1 base at V and 2 bases at J, with 9 bases in the middle. This CDR3 region has 14 residues. CDR3 DNA: TGCGCCAGCAGCCAAGGAGGGGACACCTACGAGCAGTACTTC. It yields the protein CASSQGGDTYEQYF.

This chain joins TRBV19 and TRBJ2-7; 9 nucleotides line up with TRBD1. With 3 bases clipped from V and 4 bases from J, the junction kept 7 bases outside the gene matches. This CDR3 comprises 15 residues. Germline CDR1 is LNHDA and CDR2 is SQIVND (reference sequence). CDR3 residues: CASSITGGSPYEQYF. CDR3 sequence (DNA): TGTGCCAGTAGTATTACAGGGGGCTCCCCTTACGAGCAGTACTTC.

The chain joins TRBV29-1 to TRBJ2-2; D is uncertain. The CDR3 covers 14 residues. The germline V gene encodes CDR1 SQVTM and CDR2 ANQGSEA. Trimming cost V 4 bases and J 0 bases, with 9 bases left between them. In nucleotides, the CDR3 is TGCAGCGTTGCCCCCTCCGCGAACACCGGGGAGCTGTTTTTT. Translation: CSVAPSANTGELFF.

This chain links TRBV19 with TRBJ1-1; 9 bases are shared with TRBD1. Germline V lookup: CDR1 LNHDA, CDR2 SQIVND (reference sequence). This CDR3 is 13 amino acids long. With 7 bases clipped from V and 4 bases from J, the junction kept 4 bases outside the gene matches. CDR3 in amino acids: CASTPTGGTEAFF. The CDR3 DNA follows: TGTGCCAGTACCCCGACAGGGGGCACTGAAGCTTTCTTT.

In this sample, this clone is medium-sized. The chain combines TRBV7-9 with TRBJ1-1; perhaps TRBD1 as D (6 bases). CDR1 and CDR2 from the germline V gene are SEHNR and FQNEAQ (reference sequence). This CDR3 has 15 amino acids. The V end lost 5 bases, the J end lost 4 bases, and 17 bases lay between the germline ends. CDR3 sequence: CASSTSPGVSTEAFF. CDR3 DNA sequence: TGTGCCAGCAGCACAAGCCCAGGGGTGAGCACTGAAGCTTTCTTT.

As DNA, the CDR3 is TGTGCCAGCAGCCCAGTCCCGGGAACTGAAGCTTTCTTT. Amino acid sequence: CASSPVPGTEAFF. The V and J genes are TRBV7-8 and TRBJ1-1; unclear D gene. This CDR3 contains 13 residues. Germline V gives CDR1 SGHVS, CDR2 FQNEAQ. Trimming shortened V by 5 bases and J by 5 bases, and 12 bases separated the two germline ends.

The V gene is TRBV7-2, the J gene TRBJ1-2; TRBD1 is a possible D gene (5 bases). Trimming took 0 bases from V and 3 from J, leaving 11 bases between them. Germline CDR1 is SGHTA and CDR2 is FQGNSA. The CDR3 runs 15 residues. CDR3 DNA: TGTGCCAGCAGCTTAGCGGGGGGTCCCTACTATGGCTACACCTTC. It encodes CASSLAGGPYYGYTF.